This T cell receptor (beta chain) was found in a study of T cell repertoires in cytomegalovirus infection. Overall study: Shared public TCR beta signatures pointed to both CMV infection and a matching HLA type. Study findings and constraints: Based on cumulative public TCR beta family frequency, carriers of CMV plus the relevant HLA were identified. Dominant in the ex vivo response were TCR beta clonotypes restricted by HLA-C and specific for CMV.

This clonotype was counted ten times or more. The antigen remains undetermined. Each CDR3 protein is one row after TCRdb ran MiXCR on the reads. The sample holds about 100,000 distinct CDR3 sequences, 23% seen once. In germline, CDR1 is MDHEN, CDR2 SYDVKM. The CDR3 is made up of 15 amino acids. V was cut by 8 bases and J by 0 bases, with 14 bases left in between. Sequencing input: CD8+ T cells from PBMCs. The chain is built from TRBV28 and TRBJ1-5; D unclear. The clonotype comes from a human donor in good health (CMV status not recorded). Some clones in this sample may be carry-over from other donors' samples. The CDR3 loop reads CASRETNYSNQPQHF. The CDR3 DNA reads as TGTGCCAGCCGTGAGACAAACTATAGCAATCAGCCCCAGCATTTT.